At least ten counts were recorded for the clone carrying this T cell receptor (beta chain). The antigen remains undetermined. TCRdb re-analysed the RT-PCR reads in MiXCR, keeping a single row per CDR3 protein. Of fewer than 200,000 distinct CDR3 sequences listed, around 9% are singletons. The sample comes from a study of response to subunit inactivated influenza vaccine. Overall study results and limits: Authors suggested few new T cells are recruited by each seasonal influenza vaccination.

Trimming removed 6 bases from V and 0 bases from J, with 13 bases in between. Germline V CDR1 and CDR2: MNHNS, SASEGT. The CDR3 has 15 amino acids. This sequence originates from a man in his forties or fifties who received an inactivated influenza vaccine. The rearrangement uses TRBV6-1 and TRBJ2-3, with a weak D call TRBD1 (5 bases). Sequencing used non-naive T cells sorted from PBMCs, obtained on the day of vaccination. The CDR3 DNA is TGTGCCAGCAGGACCACAGGACCCAGCACAGATACGCAGTATTTT. It specifies CASRTTGPSTDTQYF.